What follows is one T cell receptor beta chain and its context. It has no known antigen specificity. Base qualities are not at hand, and no much larger clone is one base apart. The immunoSEQ Assay, which uses bias-controlled multiplex PCR amplification of genomic DNA, was used to profile TCRbeta CDR3 regions. In the paper's pipeline: The absolute abundance of each unique TCRbeta CDR3 region was quantified after sequences were collapsed and filtered. Differential abundance was tested with a binomial (Fisher-equivalent) model and with a beta-binomial model adding time-dependent variance fitted from healthy donors. Clones with fewer than 5 combined templates were removed, and a clone was called differentially abundant if the clone's Benjamini-Hochberg FDR was below 0.01. The form v = (b*log(k)+a)^2 was used to model beta-binomial variance as a function of total template count across the two samples. TCRdb re-hosts the immuneACCESS table, in-frame sequences only. Its copies lack some clones; in the studies checked, an unresolved V gene accounts for under half of them, and the cause for the rest is not known. The DNA was the basis for D and trimming; V, J and clone size are from that table. Across this sample there are about 89,000 clones, with approximately 88% seen only once. Of the sample, approximately 4% falls within the top ten clones.

No immune events, such as infections, were documented for the healthy donors during the collection period. To calibrate time-dependent variance in a beta-binomial model of T-cell clone differential abundance, blood repertoires from healthy donors were used as a training cohort. The training cohort included approximately ten healthy donors, of whom 3 were female and 7 were male. Donor ages ranged from roughly 25 to 65 years, with an average of approximately 43 years. Whole blood was collected from each healthy donor at three time points spaced about 2 weeks apart and obtained from a commercial supplier. For immunosequencing, genomic DNA was extracted from whole blood that had not been sorted. From the germline V gene, CDR1 is SGHRS and CDR2 is YFSETQ. V is clipped by 5 bases and J by 0 bases, and the sequence between their germline boundaries is 14 bases long. The CDR3, cysteine through phenylalanine, is 15 amino acids long. Just the 45-base CDR3 DNA is kept, in frame starting at base 1.

The source of the sample is a study of identifying expanded T cells in peripheral blood (dated by TCRdb to 2018 to 2020). Background on the whole study: Four technical replicates, made by sequencing separate aliquots from the same pool of genomic DNA, were compared pairwise.

Results and caveats for the whole study, not just this receptor: Across all healthy donors, variance in clone template counts between approximately two-week samples was found to increase significantly with total template count. It was expected by the authors that biological variance in healthy repertoires might increase further over much longer intervals, such as months to years. The beta-binomial model significantly reduced the number of clones called differentially abundant and the false-positive rate across all healthy-donor time intervals. The binomial model flagged approximately 1.2 differentially abundant clones between technical replicates but around 15 over about 2 weeks and around 19 over approximately four weeks.

The source of this sequence is a person aged 18 to 75 in good health. The chain is made from TRBV5-1 and TRBJ1-1, with the D gene uncertain. Sequencing input: blood. Here the CDR3 is given as CASRPGSGMNTEAFF. The DNA reads TGCGCCAGCAGACCGGGATCCGGGATGAACACTGAAGCTTTCTTT. The entire variable domain, with the stretches around the CDR3 drawn from the reference TRBV5-1 and TRBJ1-1 proteins, is KAGVTQTPRYLIKTRGQQVTLSCSPISGHRSVSWYQQTPGQGLQFLFEYFSETQRNKGNFPGRFSGRQFSNSRSEMNVSTLELGDSALYLCASRPGSGMNTEAFFGQGTRLTVV.